These 6 T cell receptor beta chains share one sample of origin, sequenced in a study of HIV-infected children after antiretroviral therapy interruption. The TCR library was built from RNA with a 3' RACE protocol and unique molecular identifiers. One entry per CDR3 protein, called by TCRdb with MiXCR from the 3' RACE reads. The sample holds more than 35,000 distinct CDR3 sequences, approximately 6.1% seen once. The sample's treatment: PENTA 11 planned treatment interruption arm or continuous ART arm. Sequenced material: CD45RA+ CD4+ T cells from PBMCs, pooled from several time points, taken from a donor given antiretroviral therapy, either interrupted or continuous. Described subset: naive CD4+ CD45RA+ CD45RO- T cells. The receptors were sampled from a pool of human donors with HIV.

There are a few counts of this clonotype. The chain recombines TRBV28 with TRBJ2-7, with TRBD1 matching 9 bases. CDR1 is MDHEN and CDR2 is SYDVKM in the germline V gene. The CDR3 contains 14 residues. After removal of 2 bases from V and 7 bases from J, the junction contained 6 bases not matched to a gene. CDR3 region: CASSLPGTGKEQYF. The DNA for the CDR3 is TGTGCCAGCAGTTTACCCGGGACAGGGAAAGAGCAGTACTTC.

This clonotype occurred many times. This chain links TRBV10-3 with TRBJ1-6, with D possibly matching TRBD1 (6 bases). The CDR3 length is 14 residues. CDR1 is ENHRY and CDR2 is SYGVKD in the germline V gene. The V end was cut by 5 bases, the J end by 7 bases, with 12 bases between. CDR3 region: CAISRQETNSPLHF. CDR3 DNA: TGTGCCATCAGTCGACAGGAGACAAATTCACCCCTCCACTTT.

The CDR3 coding sequence is TGTGCCAGCAGCTTTACAGGGTTCGACTACACCTTC. Translating it yields CASSFTGFDYTF. The chain recombines TRBV5-4 with TRBJ1-2; tentatively, D is TRBD1 (6 bases). Germline V gene lookup returns CDR1 SGHNT and CDR2 YYREEE (reference sequence). There are 12 residues in the CDR3. V lost 2 bases, J lost 10 bases, and 12 bases lay in between.

The chain carries TRBV6-6 and TRBJ2-2; 10 bases align to TRBD1. Germline CDR1 reads MNHNY; CDR2 reads SVGAGI (reference sequence). This CDR3 spans 14 amino acids. Trimming removed 5 bases from V and 7 bases from J; junction bases left unmatched: 4. The CDR3 region has the DNA TGTGCCAGCAGTAGACAGGGGGCAATCGGGGAGCTGTTTTTT. Encoded protein: CASSRQGAIGELFF.

Only a few counts were recorded for this clonotype. This chain uses TRBV14 with TRBJ1-1; D remains ambiguous. The CDR3 runs to 17 residues. Trimming stripped 4 bases from V and 0 bases from J, with 18 bases between. CDR1 is SGHDN and CDR2 is FVKESK in the germline V gene. The CDR3 region is CASSPWVPAGLNTEAFF. CDR3 sequence (DNA): TGTGCCAGCAGCCCCTGGGTCCCTGCAGGATTGAACACTGAAGCTTTCTTT.

This clonotype was recorded once. The genes are TRBV28 and TRBJ2-1, with a possible D match to TRBD2 (6 bases). V lost 9 bases to trimming and J lost 5 bases, with 20 bases between them. CDR3 length equals 15 residues. CDR1 is MDHEN, CDR2 SYDVKM, per germline. The CDR3 bases are TGTGCCAGTAGTAGGCAGCTAGCGCGCGACAATGAGCAGTTCTTC. As protein: CASSRQLARDNEQFF.